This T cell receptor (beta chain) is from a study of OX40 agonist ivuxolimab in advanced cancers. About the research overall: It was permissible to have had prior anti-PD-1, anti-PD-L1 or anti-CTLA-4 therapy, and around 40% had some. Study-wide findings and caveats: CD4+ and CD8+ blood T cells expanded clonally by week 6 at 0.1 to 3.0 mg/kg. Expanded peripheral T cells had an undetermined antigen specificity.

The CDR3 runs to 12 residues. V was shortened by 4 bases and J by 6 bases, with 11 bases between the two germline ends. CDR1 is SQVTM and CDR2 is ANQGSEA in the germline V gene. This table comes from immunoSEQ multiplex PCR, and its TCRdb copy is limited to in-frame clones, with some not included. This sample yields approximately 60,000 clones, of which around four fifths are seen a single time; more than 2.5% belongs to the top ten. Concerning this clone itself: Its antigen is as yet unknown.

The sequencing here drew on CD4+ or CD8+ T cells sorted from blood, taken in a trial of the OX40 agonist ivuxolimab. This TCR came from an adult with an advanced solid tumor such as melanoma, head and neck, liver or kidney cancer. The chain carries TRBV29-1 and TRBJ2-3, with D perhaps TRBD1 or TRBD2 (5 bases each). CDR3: CSVGGDLDTQYF. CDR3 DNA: TGCAGCGTTGGAGGGGATTTGGATACGCAGTATTTT.